This T cell receptor (beta chain) was captured by sequencing in a study of radiotherapy plus CTLA-4 blockade in lung cancer. Background on the study: Objective responses were observed in approximately 17% of patients, and disease control was achieved by about 30%.

General study points: Reported findings show early blood T cell clone dynamics, with interferon-beta, best predicted response.

On this clone itself: What it binds is unknown.

CDR3 length: 12 residues. Per the germline V gene, CDR1 is LNHDA and CDR2 is SQIVND (reference sequence). V was pared by 5 bases and J by 7 bases, with 8 bases between. Generated by immunoSEQ multiplex PCR, the TCRdb table keeps only in-frame clones and is missing some. The profile shows roughly 90,000 clones, 88% of them singletons. The receptor's source is a human donor with non-small cell lung cancer that progressed on radiotherapy plus ipilimumab. This sample comprised peripheral blood, obtained from a patient treated with radiotherapy plus ipilimumab. This chain connects TRBV19 to TRBJ2-2, with D hard to call. CDR3 sequence: CASSRNGGELFF. The DNA of the CDR3 is TGTGCCAGTAGTCGAAATGGCGGGGAGCTGTTTTTT.